Below are 17 T cell receptor beta chains sequenced from a single sample in a study of CD4 T cells in relation to SARS-CoV-2 and coronaviruses. Repertoires were generated with immunoSEQ multiplex PCR, while TCRdb's copy carries only in-frame clones and drops some. The sample lists roughly 18,000 clones; around three quarters were seen once. Antigen specificity for these receptors is unknown. CD4+ T cells from unexposed donors were obtained before the COVID-19 pandemic (2011-2018). CD4+ T cells were isolated from the cells after about nine days of culture. Sequenced sample: CD4+ T cells from PBMCs, cultured in vitro. The receptors originated from a human donor in good health.

The chain is built from TRBV18 and TRBJ2-1, with 7 bases fitting TRBD2. The CDR3 extends over 18 amino acids. V lost 0 bases and J lost 6; bases outside the gene matches: 14. CDR1 and CDR2 (germline): KGHSH, LQKENI. CDR3 residues: CASSPPEGTKRGTNEQFF. CDR3 DNA sequence: TGTGCCAGCTCACCACCGGAAGGGACTAAGCGGGGAACCAATGAGCAGTTCTTC.

The rearrangement joins TRBV9 to TRBJ2-1, with 8 bases identical to TRBD2. CDR1 is SGDLS, CDR2 YYNGEE, per germline. The CDR3 is 15 amino acids. After removal of 0 bases from V and 8 bases from J, the junction contained 7 bases not matched to a gene. The CDR3 sequence is CASSVAGGPRDEQFF. For the CDR3, the DNA is TGTGCCAGCAGCGTAGCGGGAGGGCCGCGGGATGAGCAGTTCTTC.

The chain has TRBV24-1 and TRBJ1-2, with D maybe TRBD1 (5 bases). Trimming stripped 3 bases from V and 3 bases from J, with 7 bases between. This CDR3 is built from 13 residues. From germline, CDR1 is KGHDR and CDR2 SFDVKD. CDR3 in DNA: TGTGCCACCAGTGATAACAGGTACTATGGCTACACCTTC. Protein sequence: CATSDNRYYGYTF.

The rearrangement uses TRBV6-1 and TRBJ2-3; D unclear. The CDR3 totals 14 residues. Trimming took 2 bases from V and 4 from J, leaving 10 bases between them. CDR1 is MNHNS, CDR2 SASEGT, per germline. Here the CDR3 DNA reads TGTGCCAGCAGTGAACTTATAGAGGCAGATACGCAGTATTTT. Protein product: CASSELIEADTQYF.

The V and J genes are TRBV5-1 and TRBJ2-7; 11 nucleotides match TRBD1. The germline V gene has CDR1 SGHRS and CDR2 YFSETQ. The V segment lost 4 bases and the J segment 3 bases; nucleotides outside the gene matches: 6. The CDR3 runs 15 residues. This CDR3 is CASSRDRGARYEQYF. CDR3 sequence (DNA): TGCGCCAGCAGCAGGGACAGGGGGGCCCGCTACGAGCAGTACTTC.

V gene TRBV15 combines with J gene TRBJ2-3, with D perhaps matching TRBD2 (6 bases). The CDR3 runs 16 residues. From germline, CDR1 is LNHNV and CDR2 YYDKDF (reference sequence). V lost 1 base, J lost 2 bases, and 13 bases lay in between. CDR3 amino acids: CATSRVGDSYTDTQYF. For the CDR3, the DNA is TGTGCCACCAGCAGAGTCGGGGACTCGTACACAGATACGCAGTATTTT.

The chain couples TRBV28 to TRBJ1-2; D is ambiguous. Germline lookup yields CDR1 MDHEN and CDR2 SYDVKM. Trimming left V 7 bases short and J 2 bases short, with 8 bases between. There are 12 residues in the CDR3. The CDR3 spells CASIGENYGYTF. DNA for the CDR3: TGTGCCAGCATAGGAGAGAACTATGGCTACACCTTC.

This rearrangement joins TRBV7-9 to TRBJ2-7; D not resolved. V lost 3 bases and J lost 4, with 7 bases in between. This CDR3 comprises 12 residues. CDR1 is SEHNR and CDR2 is FQNEAQ in the germline V gene (reference sequence). The CDR3 reads CASSFGRYEQYF. In DNA form, the CDR3 reads TGTGCCAGCAGCTTCGGACGGTACGAGCAGTACTTC.

J is TRBJ1-2 and V is TRBV18, with a weak D call TRBD1 (5 bases). CDR1 is KGHSH, CDR2 LQKENI, per germline. Trimming left V 0 bases short and J 1 base short, with 9 bases between. The CDR3 totals 15 residues. The CDR3 is CASSPPGLDNYGYTF. CDR3 coding DNA: TGTGCCAGCTCACCACCGGGGCTGGATAACTATGGCTACACCTTC.

This clone was counted only a few times. V usage is TRBV5-1 and J usage is TRBJ2-7; D is perhaps TRBD1 (6 bases). CDR3 size: 15 residues. CDR1 is SGHRS and CDR2 is YFSETQ in the germline V gene. V dropped 2 bases and J dropped 0 bases, with 12 bases sitting between them. CDR3 in DNA: TGCGCCAGCAGCTTACAGGGACACCCCTCCTACGAGCAGTACTTC. Its translation is CASSLQGHPSYEQYF. Full variable domain (rest looked up from reference TRBV5-1 and TRBJ2-7): KAGVTQTPRYLIKTRGQQVTLSCSPISGHRSVSWYQQTPGQGLQFLFEYFSETQRNKGNFPGRFSGRQFSNSRSEMNVSTLELGDSALYLCASSLQGHPSYEQYFGPGTRLTVT.

The J gene is TRBJ2-3, the V gene TRBV24-1; D remains ambiguous. V lost 6 bases and J 2 bases, leaving 8 bases between the germline ends. The CDR3 covers 13 residues. The V gene's germline CDR1 is KGHDR and CDR2 SFDVKD. This CDR3 is CATSITITDTQYF. DNA for the CDR3: TGTGCCACCAGTATCACCATCACAGATACGCAGTATTTT.

The chain uses TRBV24-1 and TRBJ1-2; 9 nucleotides line up with TRBD1. Per germline, CDR1 KGHDR and CDR2 SFDVKD. The CDR3 consists of 15 residues. Trimming took 3 bases from V and 6 from J; bases not matched to a gene: 7. CDR3 in DNA: TGTGCCACCAGTGATGGGATCCGGGACAGGGATGGCTACACCTTC. Protein: CATSDGIRDRDGYTF.

The chain employs TRBV18 and TRBJ1-6, with 9 nucleotides matching TRBD1. In germline, CDR1 is KGHSH, CDR2 LQKENI. V gave up 2 bases and J gave up 10 bases; unmatched junction bases: 6. The CDR3 is 15 residues long. The CDR3 bases are TGTGCCAGCTCACCAGAACAGGGGGCGGAATCACCCCTCCACTTT. This codes for CASSPEQGAESPLHF.

This clone was recorded only once. The chain recombines TRBV19 with TRBJ2-5, with D possibly called TRBD1 or TRBD2 (5 bases each). V lost 5 bases and J lost 11, with 21 bases in between. The CDR3 covers 14 residues. Looked up from germline, CDR1 is LNHDA and CDR2 is SQIVND (reference sequence). The CDR3 region has the DNA TGTGCCAGTAGTGCCGGACTTCAAGGGGCAGGGCAGTACTTC. Translated: CASSAGLQGAGQYF.

CDR3 sequence (DNA): TGCAGCGTTGAAGTCTTGCGCAGGGGGCAGTACTTC. Translation: CSVEVLRRGQYF. The chain carries TRBV29-1 and TRBJ2-7; D is possibly TRBD1 (6 bases). Germline V lookup: CDR1 SQVTM, CDR2 ANQGSEA. The CDR3 is 12 residues long. With 1 base removed from V and 9 bases from J, the gap between germline ends came to 13 bases.

In its sample, this clone was seen once. The gene calls are TRBV5-1 and TRBJ2-3; 7 bases map to TRBD2. V lost 4 bases, J lost 0 bases, and 14 bases stayed unmatched. Germline loops: CDR1 SGHRS, CDR2 YFSETQ. This CDR3 contains 18 residues. CDR3 bases: TGCGCCAGCAGCCGCGGGGCCTCTAGCGGACCTAGCACAGATACGCAGTATTTT. Translation: CASSRGASSGPSTDTQYF. The whole variable domain, filled in from reference TRBV5-1 and TRBJ2-3, reads KAGVTQTPRYLIKTRGQQVTLSCSPISGHRSVSWYQQTPGQGLQFLFEYFSETQRNKGNFPGRFSGRQFSNSRSEMNVSTLELGDSALYLCASSRGASSGPSTDTQYFGPGTRLTVL.

The CDR3 here is CAIRGTQVSQYF. The CDR3 nucleotides read TGTGCCATCCGCGGGACTCAGGTGTCGCAGTATTTT. The chain couples TRBV10-3 to TRBJ2-3; D is possibly TRBD2 (6 bases). Per germline, CDR1 ENHRY and CDR2 SYGVKD. V lost 8 bases and J lost 10, with 16 bases in between. The CDR3 loop spans 12 amino acids.